This T cell receptor (beta chain) was captured in a study of breast tumors, draining lymph nodes, adjacent tissues. Whole-study results and caveats: Luminal-like breast cancer showed significantly higher tumor–nontumor repertoire similarity than basal-like. Tumors had less TCR diversity than lymph nodes, more than nontumor tissue.

With regard to this clonotype: Its antigen is not identified. Being one base from a much bigger clone, this may be a read error.

TCRdb re-called the multiplex PCR reads through MiXCR, storing one row per CDR3 protein. Among over 60,000 distinct CDR3 sequences, 40% to 45% were seen once, and the ten largest hold roughly 8.1%. Sample: breast tumor tissue. This TCR came from a female donor with breast cancer. Some clones in this sample may be carry-over from other donors' samples.

The CDR3 nucleotides read TGCAGTGCTAGAGGGCGCCAGGGGGCTGCCTATGGCTACACCTTC. It yields the protein CSARGRQGAAYGYTF. The chain joins TRBV20-1 to TRBJ1-2; 8 bases match TRBD1. This CDR3 is 15 amino acids long. The J segment lost 4 bases and the V segment lost 1 base, leaving 8 bases of the junction unmatched. Per the germline V gene, CDR1 is DFQATT and CDR2 is SNEGSKA (reference sequence).